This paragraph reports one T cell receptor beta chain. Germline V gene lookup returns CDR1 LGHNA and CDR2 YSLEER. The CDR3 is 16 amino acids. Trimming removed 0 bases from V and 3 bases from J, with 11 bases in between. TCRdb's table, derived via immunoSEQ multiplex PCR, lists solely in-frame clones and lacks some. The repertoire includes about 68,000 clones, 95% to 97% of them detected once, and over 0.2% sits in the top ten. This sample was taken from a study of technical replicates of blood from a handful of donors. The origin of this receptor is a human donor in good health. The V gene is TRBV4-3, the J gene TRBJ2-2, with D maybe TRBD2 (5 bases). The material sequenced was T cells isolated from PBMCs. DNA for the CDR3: TGCGCCAGCAGCCAAGATGAGGGCCTCTACACCGGGGAGCTGTTTTTT. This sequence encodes CASSQDEGLYTGELFF.